The 20 T cell receptor beta chains below come from one sample, sequenced in a study of vaccination effects on CD4 cells after COVID-19. Antigens of these TCRs are unknown. Data came from immunoSEQ multiplex PCR; TCRdb stores just in-frame clones and leaves some out. The profile covers about 32,000 clones, with approximately 76% appearing a single time and about 12% taken by the ten largest. Using viral peptide pools, the ViraFEST assay grew out antigen-specific CD4+ T cells prior to sequencing. Isolating CD4+ T cells followed approximately 10 days of culture. Everyone in the study got two shots of either the BNT162b2 or mRNA-1273 vaccine. Here the sequenced sample was CD4+ T cells from PBMCs cultured with HCoV-229E spike peptides, taken after COVID-19 vaccination. These receptors were obtained from a human donor who received a COVID-19 vaccine.

The J gene is TRBJ2-5, the V gene TRBV2; TRBD2 matches at 9 bases. J was trimmed by 5 bases and V by 6 bases; bases with no gene match: 1. Germline V gene data show CDR1 as SNHLY and CDR2 as FYNNEI. CDR3 length equals 12 residues. The CDR3 spells CASSGLAETQYF. CDR3 sequence (DNA): TGTGCCAGCAGCGGACTAGCGGAGACCCAGTACTTC.

This clone was found a few times. The chain recombines TRBV18 with TRBJ1-2; TRBD1 is a possible D gene (6 bases). The V and J ends lost 0 bases and 2 bases respectively, with 10 bases between them. The CDR3 is 15 residues long. The germline V gene encodes CDR1 KGHSH and CDR2 LQKENI. CDR3 protein: CASSPPNGQNYGYTF. The CDR3 DNA reads TGTGCCAGCTCACCACCTAACGGACAGAACTATGGCTACACCTTC. Based on the CDR3 plus reference TRBV18 and TRBJ1-2, the full variable domain is NAGVMQNPRHLVRRRGQEARLRCSPMKGHSHVYWYRQLPEEGLKFMVYLQKENIIDESGMPKERFSAEFPKEGPSILRIQQVVRGDSAAYFCASSPPNGQNYGYTFGSGTRLTVV.

CDR3 sequence (DNA): TGTGCCAGCAGCTTTCAGACCTACGAGCAGTACTTC. It is translated as CASSFQTYEQYF. The V call is TRBV5-6, the J call TRBJ2-7; D gene ambiguous. Germline CDR1 is SGHDT and CDR2 is YYEEEE. Trimming removed 2 bases from V and 2 bases from J, with 5 bases in between. CDR3 size: 12 residues.

This clone was seen a single time. This rearrangement joins TRBV29-1 to TRBJ2-7; 7 positions match TRBD1. The ends lost 3 bases at V and 2 bases at J; junction bases unmatched: 1. Germline V lookup: CDR1 SQVTM, CDR2 ANQGSEA. The CDR3 length is 12 residues. The CDR3 bases are TGCAGCGTTGAGCAGGGGGCCTACGAGCAGTACTTC. This gives the protein CSVEQGAYEQYF.

The rearrangement links TRBV18 to TRBJ1-4; TRBD1 agrees at 8 bases. With V trimmed by 4 bases and J by 4 bases, 11 bases remained unmatched. CDR1 is KGHSH, CDR2 LQKENI, per germline. The CDR3 contains 17 residues. The CDR3: CASSRNRQGRNNEKLFF. Here the CDR3 DNA reads TGTGCCAGCTCACGAAACCGACAGGGGCGAAATAATGAAAAACTGTTTTTT.

This clone is a singleton in its sample. The chain recombines TRBV10-3 with TRBJ2-5; TRBD1 or TRBD2 may be the D gene (5 bases each). Germline-derived CDR1 and CDR2 are ENHRY and SYGVKD. Trimming left V 5 bases short and J 4 bases short, with 11 bases between. This CDR3 spans 13 amino acids. In DNA, the CDR3 is TGTGCCATCAGTACTGTGGGACGAGAGACCCAGTACTTC. This gives the protein CAISTVGRETQYF.

The gene calls are TRBV27 and TRBJ2-5; D might be TRBD1 or TRBD2, each matching 5 bases. The CDR3 has 16 amino acids. Trimming cost V 2 bases and J 5 bases, with 18 bases left between them. Germline CDR1 is MNHEY and CDR2 is SMNVEV (reference sequence). The CDR3 nucleotides read TGTGCCAGCAGTTTAGGGGGACGGCCCCCCGGGGAGACCCAGTACTTC. It specifies CASSLGGRPPGETQYF.

The chain links TRBV6-5 to TRBJ1-3; tentatively, D is TRBD1 (6 bases). With 0 bases removed from V and 2 bases from J, the gap between germline ends came to 11 bases. The CDR3 contains 16 residues. Germline CDR1 is MNHEY and CDR2 is SVGAGI. CDR3 nucleotide sequence: TGTGCCAGCAGTTACTCAACAGGGAGCGCTGGAAACACCATATATTTT. Encoded protein: CASSYSTGSAGNTIYF.

The gene calls are TRBV4-1 and TRBJ2-5; perhaps TRBD2 as D (5 bases). Germline CDR1 MGHRA, CDR2 YSYEKL. V was trimmed by 1 base and J by 5 bases, leaving 14 bases between them. CDR3 length: 15 residues. Here the CDR3 reads CASSQARTDGETQYF. The DNA for the CDR3 is TGCGCCAGCAGCCAAGCGCGGACTGACGGGGAGACCCAGTACTTC.

The rearrangement uses TRBV19 and TRBJ2-3; TRBD2 aligns across 10 bases. After removal of 5 bases from V and 0 bases from J, the junction contained 11 bases not matched to a gene. Germline lookup yields CDR1 LNHDA and CDR2 SQIVND (reference sequence). CDR3 length: 18 amino acids. The CDR3 DNA reads TGTGCCAGTAGTCCAAGAAGGCTAGCGGGAGCCAGCACAGATACGCAGTATTTT. As protein: CASSPRRLAGASTDTQYF.

The chain recombines TRBV19 with TRBJ1-2; TRBD1 matches 9 bases. Germline V lookup: CDR1 LNHDA, CDR2 SQIVND (reference sequence). The CDR3 loop spans 13 amino acids. V lost 7 bases to trimming and J lost 6 bases; unmatched junction nucleotides: 6. The CDR3 nucleotides are TGTGCCAGTACCCAACAGGGGGCTGATGGCTACACCTTC. This encodes CASTQQGADGYTF.

The rearrangement links TRBV6-5 to TRBJ1-5; 7 bases agree with TRBD1. The CDR3 is 15 amino acids. Germline V gene sequence: CDR1 MNHEY, CDR2 SVGAGI. V was pared by 5 bases and J by 2 bases, with 6 bases of the junction left unmatched. In nucleotides, the CDR3 is TGTGCCAGCAGTACACGGACAGGTGGCAATCAGCCCCAGCATTTT. This sequence encodes CASSTRTGGNQPQHF.

The CDR3 reads CSVNRRLTGQYYGYTF. DNA for the CDR3: TGCAGCGTCAATCGCCGCCTTACGGGACAGTACTATGGCTACACCTTC. The genes are TRBV29-1 and TRBJ1-2; TRBD1 aligns across 7 bases. CDR3 length equals 16 residues. J gave up 3 bases and V 6 bases, and 16 bases lay outside the gene matches. Germline assignment: CDR1 SQVTM and CDR2 ANQGSEA.

The chain links TRBV4-2 to TRBJ1-1; 7 bases line up with TRBD1. Germline V CDR1 and CDR2: LGHNA, YNFKEQ. V lost 6 bases, J lost 4 bases, and 11 bases stayed unmatched. The CDR3 covers 15 residues. As DNA, the CDR3 is TGTGCCAGCAGTCTCGACAGGGTCAAGAGCACTGAAGCTTTCTTT. This gives the protein CASSLDRVKSTEAFF.

The chain carries TRBV6-5 and TRBJ1-1; D uncertain. Germline loops: CDR1 MNHEY, CDR2 SVGAGI. The CDR3 loop spans 16 amino acids. Trimming left V 0 bases short and J 4 bases short, with 15 bases between. The CDR3 loop is CASSYSAPQPTTEAFF. CDR3 nucleotide sequence: TGTGCCAGCAGTTACTCGGCCCCTCAACCAACCACTGAAGCTTTCTTT.

The chain is built from TRBV4-1 and TRBJ2-5; 10 nucleotides line up with TRBD2. From germline, CDR1 is MGHRA and CDR2 YSYEKL. The CDR3 runs to 16 residues. V gave up 0 bases and J gave up 4 bases; unmatched junction bases: 5. CDR3: CASSQESQRGGETQYF. CDR3 bases: TGCGCCAGCAGCCAAGAGTCGCAGCGGGGGGGAGAGACCCAGTACTTC.

The rearrangement uses TRBV18 and TRBJ2-7; a weak D match, TRBD2 (6 bases). This CDR3 is built from 13 residues. V was clipped by 1 base and J by 2 bases, with 6 bases between them. The germline CDR1 and CDR2 sequences are KGHSH and LQKENI. CDR3 DNA sequence: TGTGCCAGCTCACCACGCGGGGCCTACGAGCAGTACTTC. Its translation is CASSPRGAYEQYF.

The chain carries TRBV9 and TRBJ1-6; no definite D call. Germline V CDR1 and CDR2: SGDLS, YYNGEE. This CDR3 contains 12 residues. V was shortened by 4 bases and J by 7 bases, with 6 bases between the two germline ends. CDR3 coding DNA: TGTGCCAGCAGCTCGACAAATTCACCCCTCCACTTT. Residues: CASSSTNSPLHF.

V usage is TRBV2 and J usage is TRBJ2-3, with D possibly being TRBD1 (5 bases). Germline CDR1 is SNHLY and CDR2 is FYNNEI. This CDR3 has 16 amino acids. The V and J ends lost 2 bases and 5 bases respectively, with 17 bases between them. The CDR3 DNA follows: TGTGCCAGCAGTGAATCGGGTGAACAGGTGGGAGATACGCAGTATTTT. Its translation is CASSESGEQVGDTQYF.

This clone was counted between two and nine times. The rearrangement links TRBV3-1 (or the pseudogene TRBV3-2) to TRBJ1-4, with 7 bases matching TRBD1. The V segment lost 3 bases and the J segment 11 bases; nucleotides outside the gene matches: 6. The CDR3 is made up of 13 amino acids. Germline V CDR1 and CDR2: LGHDT, YNNKEL (reference sequence). This chain's CDR3 is CASSHLQGLKLFF. DNA for the CDR3: TGTGCCAGCAGCCATCTACAGGGGCTGAAACTGTTTTTT.